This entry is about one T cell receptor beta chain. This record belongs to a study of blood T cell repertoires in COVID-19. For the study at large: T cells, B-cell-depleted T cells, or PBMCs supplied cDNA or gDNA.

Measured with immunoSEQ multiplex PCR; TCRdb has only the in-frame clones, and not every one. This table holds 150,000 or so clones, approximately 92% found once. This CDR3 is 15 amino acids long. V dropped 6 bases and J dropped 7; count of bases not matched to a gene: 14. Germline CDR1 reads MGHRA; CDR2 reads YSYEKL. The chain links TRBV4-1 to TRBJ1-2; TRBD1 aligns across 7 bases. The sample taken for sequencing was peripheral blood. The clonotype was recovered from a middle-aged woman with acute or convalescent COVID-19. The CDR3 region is CASRPDRPPAGGYTF. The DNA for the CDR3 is TGCGCCAGCAGGCCGGACAGGCCCCCTGCGGGTGGCTACACCTTC.